This T cell receptor (beta chain) derives from a study of cytotoxic CD8 clonotypes in ibrutinib-treated CLL. Study-wide results and limits: Clonality grew at ibrutinib response; at progression, it decreased back toward baseline. Clonality (at baseline) was higher than in age-matched healthy donors and tracked circulating CD8+ T-cell counts. Clonotypes that were public were uncommon, and they contracted or stayed stable on treatment.

Concerning this clone: What it binds is unknown.

Repertoires were generated with immunoSEQ multiplex PCR, while TCRdb's copy carries only in-frame clones and drops some. The sample lists more than 85,000 clones, over 60% occurring once. The V and J ends lost 5 bases and 2 bases, in that order; junction bases with no gene match: 4. The V gene's germline CDR1 is MGHRA and CDR2 YSYEKL. There are 14 residues in the CDR3. Cryopreserved PBMCs supplied approximately 2 micrograms of genomic DNA for TCR beta libraries. The rearrangement joins TRBV4-1 to TRBJ2-7; 9 nucleotides agree with TRBD1. Source: PBMCs, taken after 24 months of ibrutinib treatment. This receptor was obtained from a human donor with chronic lymphocytic leukemia. The CDR3 DNA reads TGCGCCAGCAGCAAGGACAGGGGACCCTACGAGCAGTACTTC. The encoded protein is CASSKDRGPYEQYF.